Below, 11 T cell receptor beta chains from the same sample are listed, as sequenced in a study of beta chain features in type 1 diabetes. cDNA synthesis used the whole RNA isolate, giving expressed TCRB sequences. Clones were read by immunoSEQ multiplex PCR, and TCRdb kept only the in-frame ones, dropping some. The sample lists 970,000 or so clones; roughly 15% were seen once. Sequenced material: naive CD4+ T cells from blood. These TCRs come from a woman aged 18-29 years in good health.

This clone was seen once. The chain recombines TRBV7-9 with TRBJ2-2, with TRBD1 matching 10 bases. The V and J ends lost 6 bases and 6 bases, in that order; junction bases with no gene match: 4. Germline V gives CDR1 SEHNR, CDR2 FQNEAQ (reference sequence). This CDR3 has 14 residues. CDR3: CASRRQGAAGELFF. The CDR3 DNA is TGTGCCAGCAGAAGACAGGGGGCCGCCGGGGAGCTGTTTTTT.

This clone has only a few counts. This rearrangement joins TRBV28 to TRBJ2-1, with D tentatively TRBD1 or TRBD2 (5 bases each). This CDR3 region has 15 residues. Trimming left V 5 bases short and J 1 base short, with 12 bases between. CDR1 and CDR2 from the germline V gene are MDHEN and SYDVKM. In DNA, the CDR3 is TGTGCCAGCAGTCCCGGGACCGTATCCTACAATGAGCAGTTCTTC. Its translation is CASSPGTVSYNEQFF. The variable domain in full, with the rest retrieved from reference TRBV28 and TRBJ2-1, is DVKVTQSSRYLVKRTGEKVFLECVQDMDHENMFWYRQDPGLGLRLIYFSYDVKMKEKGDIPEGYSVSREKKERFSLILESASTNQTSMYLCASSPGTVSYNEQFFGPGTRLTVL.

This clone has a handful of counts. CDR3 residues: CASSQEGRGEQFF. As DNA, the CDR3 is TGCGCCAGCAGCCAAGAGGGGCGGGGAGAGCAGTTCTTC. V is TRBV4-3 and J is TRBJ2-1, with D possibly matching TRBD2 (6 bases). From germline, CDR1 is LGHNA and CDR2 YSLEER. Trimming left V 0 bases short and J 10 bases short, with 10 bases between. The CDR3 loop spans 13 amino acids.

The gene calls are TRBV19 and TRBJ2-2; 7 nucleotides align to TRBD2. J was trimmed by 1 base and V by 4 bases; bases with no gene match: 15. Germline V gene lookup returns CDR1 LNHDA and CDR2 SQIVND (reference sequence). The CDR3 consists of 19 residues. CDR3 residues: CASSTGRTRLAGNTGELFF. The CDR3 coding sequence is TGTGCCAGTAGTACGGGGAGAACCAGACTAGCAGGGAACACCGGGGAGCTGTTTTTT.

The rearrangement links TRBV25-1 to TRBJ2-5; D gene uncertain. Germline V gene lookup returns CDR1 MGHDK and CDR2 SYGVNS. The V end lost 5 bases, the J end lost 5 bases, and 12 bases lay between the germline ends. This CDR3 has 13 residues. In DNA form, the CDR3 reads TGTGCCAGCAGTTCCCCGGCGTTGGAGACCCAGTACTTC. It codes for CASSSPALETQYF.

This clone has just a few counts. V usage is TRBV7-2 and J usage is TRBJ2-4, with 9 nucleotides matching TRBD1. V trimming: 5 bases; J trimming: 6 bases; junction bases outside the gene matches: 8. The CDR3 is 15 residues long. Germline CDR1 reads SGHTA; CDR2 reads FQGNSA. The CDR3 loop reads CASSPAGTGRNIQYF. The CDR3 DNA reads TGTGCCAGCAGCCCAGCCGGGACAGGGAGAAACATTCAGTACTTC.

The gene calls are TRBV7-2 and TRBJ2-1; weak D call: TRBD2 (5 bases). V shed 7 bases and J shed 8 bases, with 18 bases lying between them. Germline V gene data show CDR1 as SGHTA and CDR2 as FQGNSA. The CDR3 totals 14 residues. CDR3 residues: CASTRGSPGDEQFF. The CDR3 nucleotides are TGTGCCAGCACCCGAGGGTCCCCCGGCGATGAGCAGTTCTTC.

This clone was seen a few times. The chain joins TRBV7-9 to TRBJ2-1; 9 nucleotides line up with TRBD2. CDR3 length equals 17 residues. V lost 6 bases and J lost 9; bases outside the gene matches: 18. The germline V gene encodes CDR1 SEHNR and CDR2 FQNEAQ (reference sequence). The CDR3 reads CASRKGGGLAQFGEQFF. The CDR3, as DNA: TGTGCCAGCAGGAAGGGAGGGGGACTAGCCCAATTTGGTGAGCAGTTCTTC.

V is TRBV7-2 and J is TRBJ2-5; D ambiguous. V lost 2 bases to trimming and J lost 4 bases, with 8 bases between them. Germline V gene lookup returns CDR1 SGHTA and CDR2 FQGNSA. The CDR3 loop spans 13 amino acids. The CDR3 sequence is CASSLPVIETQYF. CDR3 in DNA: TGTGCCAGCAGCTTACCGGTGATAGAGACCCAGTACTTC.

This sequence joins TRBV28 and TRBJ1-2; 7 nucleotides line up with TRBD1. Losses at the gene ends were 4 bases for V and 3 bases for J; bases not matched to a gene: 14. The CDR3 sequence is 17 residues long. CDR1 MDHEN and CDR2 SYDVKM come from the germline V gene. This CDR3 is CASSSPQSTGNYYGYTF. In nucleotides, the CDR3 is TGTGCCAGCAGTTCCCCACAGTCGACAGGGAACTACTATGGCTACACCTTC.

The chain recombines TRBV7-2 with TRBJ2-1; D may be TRBD2 (5 bases). Germline-derived CDR1 and CDR2 are SGHTA and FQGNSA. The CDR3 is 14 amino acids. V was trimmed by 7 bases and J by 13 bases, leaving 23 bases between them. In DNA, the CDR3 is TGTGCCAGCACCCCGGACTCCCCCCGGGGAAAACAGTTCTTC. Its translation: CASTPDSPRGKQFF.